This T cell receptor beta chain was sequenced in a study of PD-1 blockade in classical Hodgkin lymphoma. Every patient was affected by relapse after autologous stem cell transplantation, while exposure to brentuximab vedotin was not uniform. V was shortened by 0 bases and J by 8 bases, with 13 bases between the two germline ends. The germline V gene has CDR1 ENHRY and CDR2 SYGVKD. The CDR3 length is 15 residues. On this clone itself: Its target is not known.

Sequenced by immunoSEQ multiplex PCR; TCRdb stores in-frame clones only, minus some. The data show tens of thousands of clones, about three quarters seen once. Study observations and caveats: It was among complete responders that baseline diversity resembled that of newly diagnosed patients.

The specimen comprised peripheral blood mononuclear cells (PBMCs), sampled before the second cycle of nivolumab. This clonotype originated in a human donor with classical Hodgkin lymphoma. The rearrangement uses TRBV10-3 and TRBJ1-4; no clear D gene. The CDR3 DNA is TGTGCCATCAGTGAGTCGGCCGCCTTGGCAGAAAAACTGTTTTTT. As protein: CAISESAALAEKLFF.